The 28 T cell receptor beta chains below all came from one sample that was sequenced in a study of blood T cells in healthy people across ages. With a J-beta primer mix and a sample-barcoded 5' primer, a second PCR ran about 6 to 11 cycles. TCRdb reprocessed the 5' RACE reads via MiXCR and lists one record per CDR3 protein. The sample has around 650,000 distinct CDR3 sequences, roughly 32% seen once; the top ten hold roughly 15%. Sequencing was done on a sample of blood. These TCRs come from a woman aged 80 or over in good health.

This clonotype has only a few counts. The CDR3 loop is CASGWTSGRQIPYNEQFF. Written as DNA, the CDR3 is TGTGCCAGCGGATGGACTAGCGGGAGGCAAATCCCATACAATGAGCAGTTCTTC. The V call is TRBV6-1, the J call TRBJ2-1; 14 nucleotides agree with TRBD2. This CDR3 is 18 amino acids long. Per germline, CDR1 MNHNS and CDR2 SASEGT. Unmatched junction bases numbered 13, after V lost 8 bases and J lost 4 bases.

In this sample, this clonotype turned up once. A read error may be the cause here, since a much bigger clone is one base away. V is TRBV7-2 and J is TRBJ2-1, with D unresolved. The CDR3 contains 13 residues. Germline V lookup: CDR1 SGHTA, CDR2 FQGNSA. V lost 3 bases, J lost 4 bases, and 7 bases lay in between. DNA of the CDR3: TGTGCCAGCAGCTTCGGGTTTTACAATGAGCAGTTCTTC. Residues: CASSFGFYNEQFF.

This clonotype showed up many times. This chain links TRBV20-1 with TRBJ2-5; unclear D gene. Germline V gene data show CDR1 as DFQATT and CDR2 as SNEGSKA (reference sequence). This CDR3 contains 12 residues. The V gene lost 6 bases and the J gene lost 3 bases, with 11 bases spanning the gap. DNA for the CDR3: TGCAGTGCGAGATTCAATGAAGAGACCCAGTACTTC. Translated, it gives CSARFNEETQYF.

This clonotype was counted many times. The V gene is TRBV6-2 or TRBV6-3, the J gene TRBJ2-7, with TRBD2 matching 7 bases. CDR1 and CDR2 (germline): MNHEY, SVGEGT. This CDR3 comprises 16 residues. V lost 0 bases to trimming and J lost 2 bases; unmatched junction nucleotides: 7. CDR3 sequence: CASSYSGAGSAYEQYF. Here the CDR3 DNA reads TGTGCCAGCAGTTACTCGGGAGCGGGGTCCGCCTACGAGCAGTACTTC.

This clonotype appeared a few times. This may arise from a read error, as a much more abundant clone is one base away. This chain uses TRBV7-9 with TRBJ2-2; TRBD1 or TRBD2 may be the D gene (5 bases each). Trimming stripped 5 bases from V and 4 bases from J, with 14 bases between. Germline loops: CDR1 SEHNR, CDR2 FQNEAQ (reference sequence). The CDR3 runs 15 residues. CDR3: CASSTGTSSTGELFF. CDR3 DNA sequence: TGTGCCAGCAGCACCGGGACCTCGAGCACCGGGGAGCTGTTTTTT.

This clonotype was seen a single time. The chain carries TRBV7-2 and TRBJ2-5; 7 bases map to TRBD1. CDR3 size: 14 residues. V gave up 5 bases and J gave up 6 bases; unmatched junction bases: 9. CDR1 and CDR2 (germline): SGHTA, FQGNSA. Written as DNA, the CDR3 is TGTGCCAGCAGCCCTCGGGACAGCCCCAAGACCCAGTACTTC. The encoded protein is CASSPRDSPKTQYF.

There are many counts of this clonotype. The chain combines TRBV5-1 with TRBJ1-6, with no clear D. The CDR3 has 14 amino acids. CDR1 SGHRS and CDR2 YFSETQ come from the germline V gene. With 0 bases removed from V and 9 bases from J, the gap between germline ends came to 10 bases. The CDR3 protein is CASSLAGYGSPLHF. CDR3 in DNA: TGCGCCAGCAGCTTGGCGGGTTACGGTTCACCCCTCCACTTT.

The chain joins TRBV9 to TRBJ1-4, with D perhaps matching TRBD1 (5 bases). The CDR3 spans 15 residues. The V end was cut by 0 bases, the J end by 7 bases, with 13 bases between. Looked up from germline, CDR1 is SGDLS and CDR2 is YYNGEE. This CDR3 reads CASSVGQGLSEKLFF. Written as DNA, the CDR3 is TGTGCCAGCAGCGTAGGTCAGGGCTTGAGTGAAAAACTGTTTTTT.

Concerning this clonotype itself: This sequence may be a read error, since a much larger clone differs from it by one base. The genes are TRBV20-1 and TRBJ2-4; D is undetermined. Germline V gives CDR1 DFQATT, CDR2 SNEGSKA (reference sequence). The CDR3 runs to 12 residues. CDR3 residues: CRAKDRVGQQYF. The CDR3 DNA follows: TGCAGGGCTAAGGACCGGGTCGGCCAGCAGTACTTC.

The sample holds many counts of this clonotype. The V and J genes are TRBV6-5 and TRBJ1-2; D uncertain. Germline loops: CDR1 MNHEY, CDR2 SVGAGI. The ends were cut back, 6 bases at V and 0 bases at J, with 11 bases in the middle. This CDR3 contains 14 residues. CDR3 loop: CASSLGASNYGYTF. The CDR3 DNA is TGTGCCAGCAGCCTCGGCGCTTCTAACTATGGCTACACCTTC.

This chain joins TRBV28 and TRBJ1-1; D call uncertain. This CDR3 has 14 residues. CDR1 MDHEN and CDR2 SYDVKM come from the germline V gene. V was clipped by 2 bases and J by 4 bases, with 11 bases between them. CDR3 coding DNA: TGTGCCAGCAGTTTAAGGCGGGAGGTCACTGAAGCTTTCTTT. As protein: CASSLRREVTEAFF.

This clonotype came up a few times. The germline gene is not matched at one end of the junction; a read error may be the cause. The rearrangement links TRBV5-1 to TRBJ2-2; 7 nucleotides match TRBD1. Germline V gene data show CDR1 as SGHRS and CDR2 as YFSETQ. CDR3 length equals 17 residues. CDR3 region: CASSLGSGQRNAGELFF. The CDR3 DNA sequence: TGCGCCAGCAGCTTGGGGTCGGGACAGAGGAACGCCGGGGAGCTGTTTTTT.

The DNA for the CDR3 is TGTGCCAGCAGCTGGGGGGGGAGAACAGGGGGAGAGACCCAGTACTTC. Translation gives CASSWGGRTGGETQYF. J is TRBJ2-5 and V is TRBV7-2; D possibly corresponds to TRBD1 (8 bases). Germline loops: CDR1 SGHTA, CDR2 FQGNSA. CDR3 length equals 16 residues. The V gene lost 4 bases and the J gene lost 4 bases, with 19 bases spanning the gap.

The sample holds a few counts of this clonotype. This rearrangement joins TRBV5-1 to TRBJ1-1; D gene uncertain. Trimming took off 0 bases at V and 1 base at J, with 10 bases between the two ends. CDR1 is SGHRS and CDR2 is YFSETQ in the germline V gene. The CDR3 totals 15 residues. CDR3 sequence (DNA): TGCGCCAGCAGCTTGGCATGGGTGGGGAACACTGAAGCTTTCTTT. Translated, it gives CASSLAWVGNTEAFF.

As for this clonotype: This may stem from a read error, because a much larger clone lies one nucleotide away. This sequence joins TRBV29-1 and TRBJ1-4, with TRBD1 as a possible D gene (5 bases). CDR1 is SQVTM and CDR2 is ANQGSEA in the germline V gene. The length of the CDR3 is 13 residues. The DNA for the CDR3 is TGCAGCGCGGGGCCAGCAACTAATGAAAAACGGTTTTTT. It encodes CSAGPATNEKRFF.

This clonotype was detected a few times. The CDR3, as DNA: TGTGCCTGGAGTGAAAGCTATGGCTACACCTTC. Its translation is CAWSESYGYTF. The chain couples TRBV30 to TRBJ1-2; D gene uncertain. CDR3 length equals 11 residues. Germline loops: CDR1 GTSNPN, CDR2 SVGIG (reference sequence). The V gene lost 1 base and the J gene lost 4 bases, with 4 bases spanning the gap.

The chain combines TRBV20-1 with TRBJ2-1, with D possibly TRBD2 on 6 matching bases. CDR1 DFQATT and CDR2 SNEGSKA come from the germline V gene (reference sequence). The CDR3 is 13 amino acids. Trimming removed 6 bases from V and 7 bases from J, with 16 bases in between. The CDR3 here is CSASDRLVNEQFF. In DNA form, the CDR3 reads TGCAGTGCGAGCGATCGACTAGTGAATGAGCAGTTCTTC.

The chain carries TRBV5-6 and TRBJ1-6; the match to TRBD1 covers 8 bases. CDR1 and CDR2 (germline): SGHDT, YYEEEE. V lost 0 bases, J lost 10 bases, and 12 bases stayed unmatched. The CDR3 totals 17 residues. As DNA, the CDR3 is TGTGCCAGCAGCTTGGGGACAGGGACCCCGATAGGGTCACCCCTCCACTTT. It encodes CASSLGTGTPIGSPLHF.

About this clonotype itself: With a much larger clone just one base away, this may be a read error. The gene calls are TRBV5-6 and TRBJ2-7; TRBD1 agrees at 12 bases. The CDR3 consists of 15 residues. Germline assignment: CDR1 SGHDT and CDR2 YYEEEE. J was trimmed by 8 bases and V by 7 bases; bases with no gene match: 13. CDR3 in DNA: TGTGCCAGCTCCCCCCTCGGGACAGGGGGCGCAAAGCAGTACTTC. This sequence encodes CASSPLGTGGAKQYF.

The chain has TRBV12-3 or TRBV12-4 and TRBJ1-1; TRBD1 matches 7 bases. J lost 8 bases, V lost 0 bases, and 3 bases had no gene match. This CDR3 has 13 amino acids. The CDR3 loop reads CASSLAPTGEAFF. Written as DNA, the CDR3 is TGTGCCAGCAGTTTAGCCCCGACAGGGGAAGCTTTCTTT.

This clonotype came up a few times. The V call is TRBV6-1, the J call TRBJ2-1, with a weak D call TRBD2 (5 bases). Germline V lookup: CDR1 MNHNS, CDR2 SASEGT. Trimming took off 5 bases at V and 7 bases at J, with 9 bases between the two ends. The CDR3 spans 12 residues. The CDR3 loop is CASSWTGNEQFF. DNA of the CDR3: TGTGCCAGCAGTTGGACGGGAAATGAGCAGTTCTTC.

This clonotype was observed a handful of times. The junction and the germline gene differ at one end; a read error may be behind it. This chain links TRBV7-9 with TRBJ1-4; tentative D call: TRBD1 (6 bases). The CDR3 extends over 14 amino acids. Germline V gene lookup returns CDR1 SEHNR and CDR2 FQNEAQ (reference sequence). The CDR3 nucleotides are TGTGCCAGCAGACAGGGAAGGACTAATGAAAAACGGTTTTTT. Amino acid sequence: CASRQGRTNEKRFF.

This clonotype was counted many times. The chain links TRBV15 to TRBJ2-1; D possibly corresponds to TRBD1 (5 bases). There are 18 residues in the CDR3. Germline V gene data show CDR1 as LNHNV and CDR2 as YYDKDF (reference sequence). Trimming pared 5 bases from V and 3 bases from J, leaving 23 bases between. The CDR3 reads CATSLTPGHRVGYNEQFF. The DNA for the CDR3 is TGTGCCACCAGCCTCACCCCCGGACACCGAGTCGGCTACAATGAGCAGTTCTTC.

Ten or more counts support this clonotype. The J gene is TRBJ2-1, the V gene TRBV30; 9 bases align to TRBD2. V lost 3 bases and J lost 3; bases outside the gene matches: 12. From germline, CDR1 is GTSNPN and CDR2 SVGIG (reference sequence). The CDR3 extends over 17 amino acids. CDR3 coding DNA: TGTGCCTGGAGGATGGCTGCGGGGGGGCCGTACTACAATGAGCAGTTCTTC. Translating gives CAWRMAAGGPYYNEQFF.

This clonotype appeared many times. The chain is built from TRBV10-3 and TRBJ1-2, with D perhaps TRBD1 (6 bases). CDR3 length equals 14 residues. V shed 3 bases and J shed 6 bases, with 14 bases lying between them. Germline values: CDR1 ENHRY, CDR2 SYGVKD. CDR3 coding DNA: TGTGCCATCAGTGAAAGCTTAGGGGGTGATGGCTACACCTTC. This sequence encodes CAISESLGGDGYTF.

This rearrangement joins TRBV12-3 or TRBV12-4 to TRBJ2-5; D not certain. Trimming left V 6 bases short and J 11 bases short, with 19 bases between. The CDR3 extends over 13 amino acids. CDR3 coding DNA: TGTGCCAGCAGATTTCAGTCTGACAATGAGCAGTACTTC. It translates to CASRFQSDNEQYF.

The table lists this clonotype with many counts. The chain links TRBV6-2 or TRBV6-3 to TRBJ2-5; D might be TRBD1 or TRBD2, each matching 6 bases. The length of the CDR3 is 16 residues. CDR1 is MNHEY, CDR2 SVGEGT, per germline. V lost 3 bases to trimming and J lost 4 bases, with 18 bases between them. The chain's CDR3 is CASSYNGRGGGETQYF. The CDR3 nucleotides read TGTGCCAGCAGTTATAACGGCAGGGGAGGAGGAGAGACCCAGTACTTC.

The table lists this clonotype with a few counts. The chain carries TRBV2 and TRBJ2-5; 7 bases are shared with TRBD2. CDR1 and CDR2 from the germline V gene are SNHLY and FYNNEI. The J segment lost 2 bases and the V segment lost 4 bases, leaving 7 bases of the junction unmatched. This CDR3 region has 15 residues. The CDR3 nucleotides read TGTGCCAGCAGTGCAATAGCGGGCCTTCAAGAGACCCAGTACTTC. Its protein product is CASSAIAGLQETQYF.